This T cell receptor beta chain derives from a study of cytomegalovirus exposure and HLA in healthy donors. CDR1 and CDR2 from the germline V gene are MNHNS and SASEGT. The CDR3 totals 18 residues. V was pared by 3 bases and J by 0 bases, with 11 bases of the junction left unmatched. Overall study findings and caveats: With high specificity and sensitivity, the classifier reportedly diagnosed cytomegalovirus status.

This clone appeared a single time. The antigen is unknown. The table came from immunoSEQ multiplex PCR; TCRdb's copy has only in-frame clones and leaves some out. The sample lists about 200,000 clones; roughly 84% were seen once. Sequencing input: PBMCs. This TCR came from a woman aged 18-29 years in good health and CMV-seropositive. This chain connects TRBV6-1 to TRBJ1-5, with 7 bases identical to TRBD1. The CDR3 spells CASSDQTGRANSNQPQHF. The DNA for the CDR3 is TGTGCCAGCAGTGACCAGACAGGGCGGGCTAATAGCAATCAGCCCCAGCATTTT.